The rows below give T cell receptor beta chains drawn from one sample of a study of T cell responses to AZD1222 COVID-19 vaccine. Here immunoSEQ multiplex PCR was the method, and the copy in TCRdb shows in-frame clones only, minus some. The data contain 100,000 or so clones, approximately 88% of them singletons. The starting material was peripheral blood, obtained on day 0 of AZD1222 vaccination. Receptor source: an adult in good health. The CDR3 runs from the conserved cysteine through the conserved F or W. Each record gives: V gene, clone size, D gene, J gene, CDR3 DNA, CDR3 protein. The D gene is left open where the match is weak. Rows give clone size only sometimes, using once, few, many, or a class for an expanded clone.

TRBV7-6	-	-	TRBJ1-4	TGTGCCAGCAGCCCATTGACACAGTCTAATGAAAAACTGTTTTTT	CASSPLTQSNEKLFF
TRBV18	-	TRBD2	TRBJ2-4	TGTGCCAGCTCACCACTGACGGGGGGGCCCAAAAACATTCAGTACTTC	CASSPLTGGPKNIQYF
TRBV19	once	TRBD1	TRBJ1-2	TGTGCCAGTAGGACCTCAGGGGGACCCTATGGCTACACCTTC	CASRTSGGPYGYTF
TRBV6-5	-	-	TRBJ1-5	TGTGCCAGCAGTAAGGAGGGGATTGGCAATCAGCCCCAGCATTTT	CASSKEGIGNQPQHF
TRBV6-1	-	-	TRBJ2-6	TGTGCCAGCAGTGAAGAAGGTGGGCACCCCTCTGGGGCCAACGTCCTGACTTTC	CASSEEGGHPSGANVLTF
TRBV12-3/TRBV12-4	-	-	TRBJ1-4	TGTGCCAGCAGTTTCAGGGATATGGAAAAACTGTTTTTT	CASSFRDMEKLFF
TRBV9	-	-	TRBJ1-1	TGTGCCAGCAGCGTAGGGGGGGGCGGCACTGAAGCTTTCTTT	CASSVGGGGTEAFF
TRBV5-8	-	-	TRBJ2-7	TGTGCCAGCAGGGACGTATACGAGCAGTACTTC	CASRDVYEQYF
TRBV7-2	-	-	TRBJ1-5	TGTGCCAGCAGCTTAACGGGGGCCGGGGTACTCAATCAGCCCCAGCATTTT	CASSLTGAGVLNQPQHF
TRBV3-1/TRBV3-2	once	-	TRBJ1-2	TGTGCCAGCAGCCGAACAGGAATCGGTGGCTACACCTTC	CASSRTGIGGYTF
TRBV5-4	-	-	TRBJ1-1	TGTGCCAGCAGCAGCCGGGACGGGCAAGAAGCTTTCTTT	CASSSRDGQEAFF
TRBV28	-	-	TRBJ1-1	TGTGCCAGCAACAGGGTAAACACTGAAGCTTTCTTT	CASNRVNTEAFF
TRBV19	-	-	TRBJ1-2	TGTGCCAGTAGTATGGCGAGGAGGAACTATGGCTACACCTTC	CASSMARRNYGYTF
TRBV18	-	-	TRBJ1-1	TGTGCCAGCTCGTCCCAGGGGAACACTGAAGCTTTCTTT	CASSSQGNTEAFF
TRBV6-5	-	TRBD1	TRBJ2-7	TGTGCCAGCAGTTTGAGGACAGGACCCTACGAGCAGTACTTC	CASSLRTGPYEQYF
TRBV21-1	-	-	TRBJ1-2	TGTGCCAGCAGCAGCTTGACAGGGAACTATGGCTACACCTTC	CASSSLTGNYGYTF
TRBV6-5	-	-	TRBJ1-5	TGTGCCAGCTCAGGGCATATACAGCCCCAGCATTTT	CASSGHIQPQHF
TRBV9	-	-	TRBJ1-2	TGTGCCAGCAGCCCCGTCGGGGGCGGGGGCTACACCTTC	CASSPVGGGGYTF
TRBV6-5	-	-	TRBJ1-5	TGTGCCAGCAGTTACCGCCCCAATCAGCCCCAGCATTTT	CASSYRPNQPQHF
TRBV12-3/TRBV12-4	-	-	TRBJ2-7	TGTGCCAGCAGTTTAGCGTGGCACTACGAGCAGTACTTC	CASSLAWHYEQYF
TRBV7-2	-	TRBD2	TRBJ2-1	TGTGCCAGCAGAGACCTAGCGGGTAAGCAGTTCTTC	CASRDLAGKQFF
TRBV5-6	-	TRBD2	TRBJ2-3	TGTGCCAGCAGCTTTAATACGGGGGGACGCAGCACAGATACGCAGTATTTT	CASSFNTGGRSTDTQYF
TRBV6-5	once	-	TRBJ1-1	TGTGCCAGCAGTTACGGTGCCCAGTGGGGCGCGACTGAAGCTTTCTTT	CASSYGAQWGATEAFF
TRBV13	few	-	TRBJ2-7	TGTGCCAGCAGCTTATATAGCATGCTCTCCTACGAGCAGTACTTC	CASSLYSMLSYEQYF
TRBV4-3	-	-	TRBJ1-3	TGCGCCAGCAGCGGGGTCGGAAACACCATATATTTT	CASSGVGNTIYF
TRBV7-2	-	TRBD2	TRBJ2-3	TGTGCCAGCAGCCTAAATAGCGGGGGAAGCACAGATACGCAGTATTTT	CASSLNSGGSTDTQYF
TRBV5-1	-	-	TRBJ2-3	TGCGCCAGCAGCGCGGAAGCAGATACGCAGTATTTT	CASSAEADTQYF
TRBV9	once	-	TRBJ2-5	TGTGCCAGCAGCGTAAAAGGGACTGGGGAGACCCAGTACTTC	CASSVKGTGETQYF
TRBV6-2/TRBV6-3	-	-	TRBJ1-2	TGTGCCAGCAGCAGGACGGTACCCAGTCTTTTGCATGGCTACACCTTC	CASSRTVPSLLHGYTF
TRBV12-3/TRBV12-4	-	-	TRBJ1-5	TGTGCCAGCAGCCTTCCCGGCGGGCCCCAGCATTTT	CASSLPGGPQHF
TRBV4-1	-	-	TRBJ2-2	TGCGCCAGCAGCCAGGACTGGACAACCGGGGAGCTGTTTTTT	CASSQDWTTGELFF
TRBV6-4	-	-	TRBJ1-2	TGTGCCAGCAGTGGGGGACCGACGTATGGCTACACCTTC	CASSGGPTYGYTF
TRBV9	-	-	TRBJ1-3	TGTGCCAGCAGCGTACAGGGGTCTGGAAACACCATATATTTT	CASSVQGSGNTIYF
TRBV5-8	-	TRBD2	TRBJ2-3	TGTGCCAGCAGCTTGGGGGTCAGCGGGGGGAGCACAGATACGCAGTATTTT	CASSLGVSGGSTDTQYF
TRBV7-8	-	TRBD1	TRBJ1-5	TGTGCCAGCAGCTTATACAGGGGGTTTCAGCCCCAGCATTTT	CASSLYRGFQPQHF
TRBV2	-	TRBD2	TRBJ2-1	TGTGCCAGCAGTACGGCGGCGGGGGGACGGAATGAGCAGTTCTTC	CASSTAAGGRNEQFF
TRBV12-3/TRBV12-4	-	-	TRBJ1-1	TGTGCCACCCTCGCGGGGGGCGGCACTGAAGCTTTCTTT	CATLAGGGTEAFF
TRBV27	-	-	TRBJ2-7	TGTGCCAGCAGAGTGTGGGGAGTGGACGAGCAGTACTTC	CASRVWGVDEQYF
TRBV18	few	-	TRBJ1-1	TGTGCCAGCTCTCTGGCGGGGGTCCTCGTCTTGAACACTGAAGCTTTCTTT	CASSLAGVLVLNTEAFF
TRBV28	once	-	TRBJ1-6	TGTGCCAGCAGTAGGGAATATAATTCACCCCTCCACTTT	CASSREYNSPLHF
TRBV21-1	-	-	TRBJ1-4	TGTGCCAGCAGCAAGTTATCACAGGGAAGACCACAAAAACTGTTTTTT	CASSKLSQGRPQKLFF
TRBV19	-	-	TRBJ1-5	TGTGCCAGTAGTATAGGTTCATCCAATCAGCCCCAGCATTTT	CASSIGSSNQPQHF
TRBV24-1	-	-	TRBJ2-1	TGTGCCACCAGTGATTCCCGTTCGAGGGGTTACAATGAGCAGTTCTTC	CATSDSRSRGYNEQFF
TRBV10-3	-	-	TRBJ1-2	TGTGCCATCAGTGAGCCGGGCAGGTCCCCGTACTATGGCTACACCTTC	CAISEPGRSPYYGYTF
TRBV7-9	once	TRBD2	TRBJ2-1	TGTGCCAGCAGCTTAAGGTTGGCTAGCGGGAAGAATGAGCAGTTCTTC	CASSLRLASGKNEQFF
TRBV14	-	-	TRBJ1-4	TGTGCCAGCAGCCAAGGTTGGACAGCTAATGAAAAACTGTTTTTT	CASSQGWTANEKLFF
TRBV7-2	-	TRBD2	TRBJ2-3	TGTGCCAGCAGCTATCTAGCGGGAGCTTTGTATTTT	CASSYLAGALYF
TRBV28	once	-	TRBJ1-5	TGTGCCAGCAGGAACGATCAGCCCCAGCATTTT	CASRNDQPQHF
TRBV2	-	-	TRBJ2-3	TGTGCCAGCAGTGTGAGCACAGATACGCAGTATTTT	CASSVSTDTQYF
TRBV27	once	-	TRBJ1-2	TGTGCCAGCAGTTTAAGGAGTCCCGTTCCTATGTATGGCTACACCTTC	CASSLRSPVPMYGYTF
TRBV2	-	-	TRBJ1-3	TGTGCCAGCACTTTGACAGGAAACTCTGGAAACACCATATATTTT	CASTLTGNSGNTIYF
TRBV7-2	-	TRBD1	TRBJ1-1	TGTGCCAGCAACGGACAGGGGAACACTGAAGCTTTCTTT	CASNGQGNTEAFF
TRBV7-2	-	-	TRBJ1-4	TGTGCCAGCAGCTTAGCCGGGACACTGAATGAAAAACTGTTTTTT	CASSLAGTLNEKLFF
TRBV28	-	-	TRBJ1-5	TGTGCCAGCAGTCAGCCGAGTTGGGGCCAGCCCCAGCATTTT	CASSQPSWGQPQHF